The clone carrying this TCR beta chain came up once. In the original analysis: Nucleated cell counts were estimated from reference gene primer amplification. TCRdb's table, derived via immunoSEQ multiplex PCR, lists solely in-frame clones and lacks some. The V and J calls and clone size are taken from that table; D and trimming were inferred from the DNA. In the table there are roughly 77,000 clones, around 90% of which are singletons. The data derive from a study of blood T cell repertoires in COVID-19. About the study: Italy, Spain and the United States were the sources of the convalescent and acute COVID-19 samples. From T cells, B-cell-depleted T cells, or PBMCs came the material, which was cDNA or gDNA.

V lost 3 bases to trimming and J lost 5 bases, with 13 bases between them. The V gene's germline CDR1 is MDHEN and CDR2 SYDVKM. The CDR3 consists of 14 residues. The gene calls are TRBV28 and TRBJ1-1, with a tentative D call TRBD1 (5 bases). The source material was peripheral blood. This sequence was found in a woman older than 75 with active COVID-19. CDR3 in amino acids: CASSLNGGGTEAFF. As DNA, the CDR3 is TGTGCCAGCAGTTTGAATGGCGGGGGTACTGAAGCTTTCTTT.